This TCR beta chain was obtained from a study of T cells in tuberculosis. Thawed, overnight-rested PBMC were stained with GMM-loaded CD1B tetramer, viability dye and anti-CD3, then sorted. CD1B tetramers were loaded with Rhodococcus equi-derived C32 glucose monomycolate. The CDR3 extends over 13 amino acids. V lost 4 bases and J 6 bases, leaving 13 bases between the germline ends. Germline loops: CDR1 GTSNPN, CDR2 SVGIG (reference sequence). TCRdb's copy holds only in-frame clones and misses some; the assay was immunoSEQ multiplex PCR. The repertoire holds approximately 57,000 clones, roughly 86% seen once, with about a fifth in the top ten.

J is TRBJ2-1 and V is TRBV30; tentative D call: TRBD2 (5 bases). The source is an adult woman with latent tuberculosis. Sequences were obtained from CD1b-GMM tetramer-negative cells sorted from PBMCs. The CDR3 nucleotides are TGTGCCTGGAACCGGGGTCGAGGCAATGAGCAGTTCTTC. Translated: CAWNRGRGNEQFF.